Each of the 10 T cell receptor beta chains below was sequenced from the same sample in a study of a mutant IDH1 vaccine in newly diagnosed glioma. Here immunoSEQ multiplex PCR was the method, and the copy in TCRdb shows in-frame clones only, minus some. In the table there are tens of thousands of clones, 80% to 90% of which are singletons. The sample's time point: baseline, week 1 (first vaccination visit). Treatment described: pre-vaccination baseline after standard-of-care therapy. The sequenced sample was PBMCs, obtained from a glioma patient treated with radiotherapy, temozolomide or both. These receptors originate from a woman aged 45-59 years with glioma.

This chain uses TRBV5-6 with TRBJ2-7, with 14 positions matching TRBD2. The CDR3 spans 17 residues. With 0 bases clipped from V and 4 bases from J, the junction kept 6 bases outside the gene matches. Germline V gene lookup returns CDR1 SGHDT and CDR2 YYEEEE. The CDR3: CASSLGLAGGRPYEQYF. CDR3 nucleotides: TGTGCCAGCAGCTTGGGACTAGCGGGGGGGCGCCCTTACGAGCAGTACTTC.

The CDR3 sequence: CASGADYEQYF. The DNA of the CDR3 is TGTGCCAGCGGGGCAGACTACGAGCAGTACTTC. V gene TRBV2 combines with J gene TRBJ2-7; D is possibly TRBD1 (5 bases). CDR3 size: 11 residues. Trimming took off 8 bases at V and 3 bases at J, with 8 bases between the two ends. CDR1 and CDR2 from the germline V gene are SNHLY and FYNNEI.

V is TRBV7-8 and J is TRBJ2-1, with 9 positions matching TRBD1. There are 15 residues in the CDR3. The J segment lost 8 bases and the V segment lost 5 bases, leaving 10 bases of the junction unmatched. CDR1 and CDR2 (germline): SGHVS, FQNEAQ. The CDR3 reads CASSPGDRVFDEQFF. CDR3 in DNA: TGTGCCAGCAGCCCGGGGGACAGGGTGTTTGATGAGCAGTTCTTC.

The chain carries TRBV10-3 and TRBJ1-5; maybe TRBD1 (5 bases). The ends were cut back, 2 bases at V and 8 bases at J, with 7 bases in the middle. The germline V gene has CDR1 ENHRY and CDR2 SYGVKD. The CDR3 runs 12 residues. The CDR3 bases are TGTGCCATCAGTGAGCTGGGGGAGCCCCAGCATTTT. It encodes CAISELGEPQHF.

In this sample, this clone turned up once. The CDR3 reads CATSAASYEQYF. The CDR3 DNA is TGTGCCACCAGCGCAGCCTCCTACGAGCAGTACTTC. The V gene is TRBV15, the J gene TRBJ2-7; D unresolved. CDR1 and CDR2 from the germline V gene are LNHNV and YYDKDF (reference sequence). The CDR3 loop spans 12 amino acids. Trimming took off 5 bases at V and 0 bases at J, with 5 bases between the two ends.

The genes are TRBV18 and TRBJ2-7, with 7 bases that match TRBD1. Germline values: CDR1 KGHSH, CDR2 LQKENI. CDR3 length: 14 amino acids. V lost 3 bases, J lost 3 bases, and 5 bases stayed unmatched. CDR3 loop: CASSPRDRSYEQYF. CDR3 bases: TGTGCCAGCTCACCCCGGGACAGAAGCTACGAGCAGTACTTC.

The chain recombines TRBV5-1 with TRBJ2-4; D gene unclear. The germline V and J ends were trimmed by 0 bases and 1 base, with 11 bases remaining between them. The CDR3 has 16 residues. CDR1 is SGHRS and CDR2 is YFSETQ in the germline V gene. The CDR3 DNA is TGCGCCAGCAGCTTGGATGCCCCCGGGGCCAAAAACATTCAGTACTTC. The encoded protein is CASSLDAPGAKNIQYF. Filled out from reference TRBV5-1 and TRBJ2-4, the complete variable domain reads KAGVTQTPRYLIKTRGQQVTLSCSPISGHRSVSWYQQTPGQGLQFLFEYFSETQRNKGNFPGRFSGRQFSNSRSEMNVSTLELGDSALYLCASSLDAPGAKNIQYFGAGTRLSVL.

The CDR3 is CASSLGQGARSPLHF. The CDR3 nucleotides are TGTGCCAGCAGCTTAGGACAGGGGGCAAGGTCACCCCTCCACTTT. The rearrangement joins TRBV7-2 to TRBJ1-6; 10 bases line up with TRBD1. CDR3 length: 15 amino acids. V dropped 1 base and J dropped 10; count of bases not matched to a gene: 4. The germline gives CDR1 SGHTA, CDR2 FQGNSA.

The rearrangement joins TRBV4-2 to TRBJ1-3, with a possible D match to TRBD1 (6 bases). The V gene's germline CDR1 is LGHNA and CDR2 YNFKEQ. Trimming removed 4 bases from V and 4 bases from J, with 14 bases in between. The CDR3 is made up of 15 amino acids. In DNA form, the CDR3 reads TGTGCCAGCAGCCCCGGAGACAGGATCGGAAACACCATATATTTT. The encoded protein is CASSPGDRIGNTIYF.

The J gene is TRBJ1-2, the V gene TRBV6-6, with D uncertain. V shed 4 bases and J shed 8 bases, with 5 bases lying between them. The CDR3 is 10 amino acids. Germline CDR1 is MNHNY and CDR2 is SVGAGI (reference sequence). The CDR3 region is CASSSGGYTF. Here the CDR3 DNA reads TGTGCCAGCAGTTCGGGAGGCTACACCTTC.